Below, one TCR beta chain is given with its context. This entry comes from a study of blood T cell repertoires in COVID-19. Study-level background: Sites across the United States, Italy and Spain contributed samples from acute and convalescent COVID-19.

Germline-derived CDR1 and CDR2 are SGHVS and FNYEAQ. The CDR3 is 13 amino acids. V was cut by 5 bases and J by 8 bases, with 12 bases left in between. Categorization into cohorts depended on clinical history that participants reported. Someone with COVID-19 had been met by exposed participants within 2 weeks before study entry. Only in-frame clones appear in the TCRdb table, and some are missing; sequencing was by immunoSEQ multiplex PCR. This table has hundreds of thousands of clones, around 89% appearing once. Sample: PBMCs or T cells enriched from blood (not recorded which). The V and J genes are TRBV7-6 and TRBJ1-4; weak D call: TRBD1 (5 bases). This receptor was identified in a man in his fifties who had been exposed to COVID-19. CDR3 sequence reads: CASSRVYREKLFF. Written as DNA, the CDR3 is TGTGCCAGCAGCCGAGTTTACAGGGAAAAACTGTTTTTT.